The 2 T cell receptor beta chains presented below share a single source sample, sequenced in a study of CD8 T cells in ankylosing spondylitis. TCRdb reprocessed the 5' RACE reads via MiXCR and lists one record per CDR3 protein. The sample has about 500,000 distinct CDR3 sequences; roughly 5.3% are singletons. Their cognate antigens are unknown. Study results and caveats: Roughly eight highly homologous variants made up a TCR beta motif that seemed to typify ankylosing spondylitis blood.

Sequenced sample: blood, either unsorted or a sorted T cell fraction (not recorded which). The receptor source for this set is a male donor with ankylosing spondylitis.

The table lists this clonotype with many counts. Here the CDR3 DNA reads TGTGCCAGCAGCTTCGTCCAGAATTCACCCCTCCACTTT. Its translation is CASSFVQNSPLHF. V and J are TRBV7-8 and TRBJ1-6; the D is unclear. CDR1 SGHVS and CDR2 FQNEAQ come from the germline V gene. The CDR3 is made up of 13 amino acids. V lost 3 bases to trimming and J lost 7 bases, with 7 bases between them.

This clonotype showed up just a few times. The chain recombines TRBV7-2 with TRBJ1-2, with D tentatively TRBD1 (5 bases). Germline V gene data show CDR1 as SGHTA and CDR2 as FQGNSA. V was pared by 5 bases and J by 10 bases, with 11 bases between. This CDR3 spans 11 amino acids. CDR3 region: CASSLGGDYTF. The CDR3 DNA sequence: TGTGCCAGCAGCCTAGGAGGGGACTACACCTTC. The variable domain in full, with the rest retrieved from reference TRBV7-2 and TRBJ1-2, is GAGVSQSPSNKVTEKGKDVELRCDPISGHTALYWYRQSLGQGLEFLIYFQGNSAPDKSGLPSDRFSAERTGGSVSTLTIQRTQQEDSAVYLCASSLGGDYTFGSGTRLTVV.